This is a list of T cell receptor beta chains from one sample in a study of shared clonotypes between healthy human individuals. Here immunoSEQ multiplex PCR was the method, and the copy in TCRdb shows in-frame clones only, minus some. The repertoire holds around 2.1 million clones, with approximately 94% as singletons. Sequenced sample: naive CD8+ T cells from PBMCs. Source of these receptors: a man aged 18 to 30 in good health. Some clones in this sample may be carry-over from other donors' samples. Each CDR3 is given with its conserved first and last residue. A D gene is named only where the DNA matches it firmly. Some rows have no size entry. The others give once, few or many, or a class for an expanded clone.

v_gene: TRBV7-8; abundance: once; j_gene: TRBJ1-1; d_gene: TRBD1; CDR3nt: TGTGCCAGCAGCTTAGGGGGGACAGGGAACACTGAAGCTTTCTTT; CDR3aa: CASSLGGTGNTEAFF
v_gene: TRBV2; abundance: once; j_gene: TRBJ2-3; d_gene: .; CDR3nt: TGTGCCAGCAGTGAAACCCCCTCCCGCGGAAGCACAGATACGCAGTATTTT; CDR3aa: CASSETPSRGSTDTQYF
v_gene: TRBV4-1; abundance: .; j_gene: TRBJ2-1; d_gene: .; CDR3nt: TGCGCCAGCAGCCAAGATTTGACTATGCAGGGGAATGAGCAGTTCTTC; CDR3aa: CASSQDLTMQGNEQFF
v_gene: TRBV7-6; abundance: .; j_gene: TRBJ1-3; d_gene: .; CDR3nt: TGTGCCAGCAGCTTAGTAGGCAGAACCTCTGGAAACACCATATATTTT; CDR3aa: CASSLVGRTSGNTIYF
v_gene: TRBV27; abundance: once; j_gene: TRBJ1-1; d_gene: TRBD1; CDR3nt: TGTGCCAGCAGGGACAGGGGCTCTGACACTGAAGCTTTCTTT; CDR3aa: CASRDRGSDTEAFF
v_gene: TRBV4-1; abundance: .; j_gene: TRBJ2-7; d_gene: TRBD1; CDR3nt: TGCGCCAGCAGCCAAGGACAGGGGTCCTCCTACGAGCAGTACTTC; CDR3aa: CASSQGQGSSYEQYF
v_gene: TRBV29-1; abundance: .; j_gene: TRBJ2-1; d_gene: TRBD2; CDR3nt: TGCAGCGTTGCACGGGGAGCGGGATCCCTCTACAATGAGCAGTTCTTC; CDR3aa: CSVARGAGSLYNEQFF
v_gene: TRBV7-6; abundance: .; j_gene: TRBJ2-2; d_gene: .; CDR3nt: TGTGCCAGCAGCCCGACCCAGCGGTGGGACACCGGGGAGCTGTTTTTT; CDR3aa: CASSPTQRWDTGELFF
v_gene: TRBV28; abundance: .; j_gene: TRBJ2-1; d_gene: TRBD2; CDR3nt: TGTGCCAGCAGTAATAACCCTAAATTAGCGGGTGGGCACAATGAGCAGTTCTTC; CDR3aa: CASSNNPKLAGGHNEQFF
v_gene: TRBV6-5; abundance: .; j_gene: TRBJ2-1; d_gene: TRBD1; CDR3nt: TGTGCCAGCAGTTACTGGGACAGTAGCAATGAGCAGTTCTTC; CDR3aa: CASSYWDSSNEQFF
v_gene: TRBV29-1; abundance: .; j_gene: TRBJ2-7; d_gene: .; CDR3nt: TGCAGCGTTGGAACAGGGTTGGGCTCCTACGAGCAGTACTTC; CDR3aa: CSVGTGLGSYEQYF
v_gene: TRBV5-1; abundance: .; j_gene: TRBJ2-7; d_gene: TRBD2; CDR3nt: TGCGCCAGCAGCTTGGGTTGGGGAGGGATCCACGAGCAGTACTTC; CDR3aa: CASSLGWGGIHEQYF
v_gene: TRBV6-1; abundance: .; j_gene: TRBJ2-1; d_gene: TRBD2; CDR3nt: TGTGCCAGCAGTGCGACTAGCCATGTACAGTTCTTC; CDR3aa: CASSATSHVQFF
v_gene: TRBV7-8; abundance: .; j_gene: TRBJ2-7; d_gene: .; CDR3nt: TGTGCCAGCAGCTGGCAGTCAATGGATTACGAGCAGTACTTC; CDR3aa: CASSWQSMDYEQYF
v_gene: TRBV28; abundance: .; j_gene: TRBJ2-1; d_gene: .; CDR3nt: TGTGCCATCGCGCTAGCGAGGTACAATGAGCAGTTCTTC; CDR3aa: CAIALARYNEQFF
v_gene: TRBV28; abundance: .; j_gene: TRBJ1-4; d_gene: .; CDR3nt: TGTGCCAGCAGTTTATTTACGACAATCGGGGGTAGGAGTGAAAAACTGTTTTTT; CDR3aa: CASSLFTTIGGRSEKLFF
v_gene: TRBV29-1; abundance: .; j_gene: TRBJ2-3; d_gene: TRBD2; CDR3nt: TGCAGCTCAAGGACTAGCGGGATCACAGATACGCAGTATTTT; CDR3aa: CSSRTSGITDTQYF
v_gene: TRBV4-3; abundance: .; j_gene: TRBJ2-7; d_gene: .; CDR3nt: TGCGCCAGCAGCCCGACTGGATCCTACGAGCAGTACTTC; CDR3aa: CASSPTGSYEQYF
v_gene: TRBV11-2; abundance: .; j_gene: TRBJ2-3; d_gene: .; CDR3nt: TGTGCCAGCAGAGGTTACAGGGCTTCGCCCTTCACAGATACGCAGTATTTT; CDR3aa: CASRGYRASPFTDTQYF
v_gene: TRBV11-2; abundance: .; j_gene: TRBJ2-1; d_gene: .; CDR3nt: TGTGCCAGCAGCTTAGTTGGACTAGAGCAGTTCTTC; CDR3aa: CASSLVGLEQFF
v_gene: TRBV19; abundance: .; j_gene: TRBJ2-3; d_gene: .; CDR3nt: TGTGCCAGTAGTCTATCTAGGCTTTCCCCAGATACGCAGTATTTT; CDR3aa: CASSLSRLSPDTQYF
v_gene: TRBV7-7; abundance: once; j_gene: TRBJ2-5; d_gene: .; CDR3nt: TGTGCCAGCAGCTCCGACCAGGAGGAGACCCAGTACTTC; CDR3aa: CASSSDQEETQYF
v_gene: TRBV4-1; abundance: .; j_gene: TRBJ1-5; d_gene: .; CDR3nt: TGCGCCAGCAGCCAAGAACTGGGCCAAAATACCTATAGCAATCAGCCCCAGCATTTT; CDR3aa: CASSQELGQNTYSNQPQHF
v_gene: TRBV6-6; abundance: .; j_gene: TRBJ2-5; d_gene: .; CDR3nt: TGTGCCAGCAGTTACCCGGGACGGATCCAAGAGACCCAGTACTTC; CDR3aa: CASSYPGRIQETQYF
v_gene: TRBV19; abundance: few; j_gene: TRBJ2-7; d_gene: .; CDR3nt: TGTGCCAGTAGTATAGGATACGGATCCTACGAGCAGTACTTC; CDR3aa: CASSIGYGSYEQYF
v_gene: TRBV27; abundance: .; j_gene: TRBJ2-7; d_gene: .; CDR3nt: TGTGCCAGCAAACGAGAGTTGCGCTACGAGCAGTACTTC; CDR3aa: CASKRELRYEQYF
v_gene: TRBV7-9; abundance: .; j_gene: TRBJ1-1; d_gene: TRBD1; CDR3nt: TGTGCCAGCACCGAGACAGGGTACACTGAAGCTTTCTTT; CDR3aa: CASTETGYTEAFF
v_gene: TRBV5-1; abundance: .; j_gene: TRBJ2-7; d_gene: .; CDR3nt: TGCGCCAGCAGCTTGAGTCGGTGGGGGTACGAGCAGTACTTC; CDR3aa: CASSLSRWGYEQYF